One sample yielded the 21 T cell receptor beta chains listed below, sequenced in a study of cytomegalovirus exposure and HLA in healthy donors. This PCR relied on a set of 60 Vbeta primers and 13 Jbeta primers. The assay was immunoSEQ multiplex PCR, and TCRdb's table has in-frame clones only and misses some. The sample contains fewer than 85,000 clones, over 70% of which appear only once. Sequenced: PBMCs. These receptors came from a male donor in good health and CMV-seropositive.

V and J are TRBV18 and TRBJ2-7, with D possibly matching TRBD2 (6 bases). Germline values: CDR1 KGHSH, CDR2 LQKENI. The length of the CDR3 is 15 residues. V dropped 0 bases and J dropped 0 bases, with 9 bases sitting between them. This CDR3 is CASSPPGSSSYEQYF. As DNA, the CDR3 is TGTGCCAGCTCACCACCCGGGAGTAGCTCCTACGAGCAGTACTTC.

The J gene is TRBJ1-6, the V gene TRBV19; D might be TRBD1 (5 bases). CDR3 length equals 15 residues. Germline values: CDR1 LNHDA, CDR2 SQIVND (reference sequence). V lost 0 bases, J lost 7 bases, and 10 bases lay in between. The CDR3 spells CASSIDPGSNSPLHF. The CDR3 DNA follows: TGTGCCAGTAGTATAGATCCAGGGTCAAATTCACCCCTCCACTTT.

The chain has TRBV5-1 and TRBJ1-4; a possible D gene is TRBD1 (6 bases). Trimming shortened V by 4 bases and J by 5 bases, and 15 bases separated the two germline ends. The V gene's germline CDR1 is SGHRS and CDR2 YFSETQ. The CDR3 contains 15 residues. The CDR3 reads CASSPKQGANEKLFF. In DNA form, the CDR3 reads TGCGCCAGCAGCCCTAAACAGGGTGCCAATGAAAAACTGTTTTTT.

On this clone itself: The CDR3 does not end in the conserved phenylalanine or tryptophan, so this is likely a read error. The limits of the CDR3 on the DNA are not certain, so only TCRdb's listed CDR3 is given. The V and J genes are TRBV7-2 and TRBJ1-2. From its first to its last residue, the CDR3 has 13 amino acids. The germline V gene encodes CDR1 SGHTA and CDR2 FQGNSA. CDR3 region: CASSRPRGPSIVT.

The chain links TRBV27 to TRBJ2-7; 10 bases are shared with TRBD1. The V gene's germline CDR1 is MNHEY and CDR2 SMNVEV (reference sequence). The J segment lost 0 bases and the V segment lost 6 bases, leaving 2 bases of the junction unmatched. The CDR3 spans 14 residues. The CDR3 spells CASSRTGGSYEQYF. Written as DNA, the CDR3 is TGTGCCAGCAGCCGGACAGGGGGCTCCTACGAGCAGTACTTC.

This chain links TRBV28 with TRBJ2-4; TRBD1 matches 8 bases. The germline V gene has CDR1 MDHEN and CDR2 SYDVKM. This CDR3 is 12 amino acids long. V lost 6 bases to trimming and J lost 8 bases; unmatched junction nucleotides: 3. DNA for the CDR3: TGTGCCAGCAGCGGACAGGGAGACATTCAGTACTTC. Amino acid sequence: CASSGQGDIQYF.

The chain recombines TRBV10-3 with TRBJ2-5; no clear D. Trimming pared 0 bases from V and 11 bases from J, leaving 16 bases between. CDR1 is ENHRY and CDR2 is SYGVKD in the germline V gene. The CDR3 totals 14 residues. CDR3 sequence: CAISESVSSGEQYF. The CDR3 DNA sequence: TGTGCCATCAGTGAGTCGGTCAGTAGTGGAGAGCAGTACTTC.

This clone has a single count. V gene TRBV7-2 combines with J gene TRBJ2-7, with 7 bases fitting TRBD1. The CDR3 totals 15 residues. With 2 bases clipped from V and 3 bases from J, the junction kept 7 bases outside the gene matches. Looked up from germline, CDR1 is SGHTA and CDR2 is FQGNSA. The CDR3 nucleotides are TGTGCCAGCAGCTTAAGGGACAGTCGTGGCTACGAGCAGTACTTC. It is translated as CASSLRDSRGYEQYF.

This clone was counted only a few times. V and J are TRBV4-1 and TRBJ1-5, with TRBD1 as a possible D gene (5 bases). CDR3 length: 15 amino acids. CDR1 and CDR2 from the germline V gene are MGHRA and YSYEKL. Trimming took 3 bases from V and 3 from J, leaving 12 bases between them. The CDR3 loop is CASSQPDSSNQPQHF. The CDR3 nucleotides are TGCGCCAGCAGCCAGCCTGACAGCTCCAATCAGCCCCAGCATTTT.

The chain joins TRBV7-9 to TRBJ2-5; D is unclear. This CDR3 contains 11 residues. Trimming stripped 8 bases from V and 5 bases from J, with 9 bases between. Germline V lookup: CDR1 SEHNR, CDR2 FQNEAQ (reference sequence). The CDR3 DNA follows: TGTGCCAGCGGCAGAATTGAGACCCAGTACTTC. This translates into CASGRIETQYF.

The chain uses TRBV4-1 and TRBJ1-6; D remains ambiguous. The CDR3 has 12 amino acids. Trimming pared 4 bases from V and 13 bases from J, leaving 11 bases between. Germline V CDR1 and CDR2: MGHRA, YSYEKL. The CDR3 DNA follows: TGCGCCAGCAGCCCCTCTCTCGGTCCCCTCCACTTT. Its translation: CASSPSLGPLHF.

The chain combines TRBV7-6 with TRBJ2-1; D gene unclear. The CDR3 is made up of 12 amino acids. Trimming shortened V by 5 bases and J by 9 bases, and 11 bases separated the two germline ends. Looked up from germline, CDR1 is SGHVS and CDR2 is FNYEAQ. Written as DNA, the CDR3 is TGTGCCAGCAGCCCATCTAAAAGTGAGCAGTTCTTC. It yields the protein CASSPSKSEQFF.

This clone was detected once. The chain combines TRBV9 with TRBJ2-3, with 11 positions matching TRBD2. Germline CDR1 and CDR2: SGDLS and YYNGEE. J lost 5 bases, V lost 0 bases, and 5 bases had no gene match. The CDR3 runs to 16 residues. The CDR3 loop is CASSVVASGGLDTQYF. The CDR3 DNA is TGTGCCAGCAGCGTAGTGGCTAGCGGGGGGCTAGATACGCAGTATTTT.

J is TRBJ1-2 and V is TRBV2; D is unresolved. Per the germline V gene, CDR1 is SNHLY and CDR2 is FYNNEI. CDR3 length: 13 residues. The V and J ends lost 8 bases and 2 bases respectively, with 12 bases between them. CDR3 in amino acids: CASVIGSNYGYTF. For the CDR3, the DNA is TGTGCCAGCGTGATCGGGTCCAACTATGGCTACACCTTC.

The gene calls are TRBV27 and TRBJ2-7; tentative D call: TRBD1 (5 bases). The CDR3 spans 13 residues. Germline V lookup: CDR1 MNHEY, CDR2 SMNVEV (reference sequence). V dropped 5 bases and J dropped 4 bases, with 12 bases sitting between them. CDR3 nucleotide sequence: TGTGCCAGCAGTCAACAGGTTCAGTACGAGCAGTACTTC. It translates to CASSQQVQYEQYF.

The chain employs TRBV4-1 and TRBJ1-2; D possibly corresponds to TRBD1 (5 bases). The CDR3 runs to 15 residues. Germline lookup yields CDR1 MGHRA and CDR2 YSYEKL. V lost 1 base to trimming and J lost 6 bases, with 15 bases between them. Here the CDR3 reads CASSQGLRVYNGYTF. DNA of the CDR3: TGCGCCAGCAGCCAAGGGCTCAGGGTTTACAATGGCTACACCTTC.

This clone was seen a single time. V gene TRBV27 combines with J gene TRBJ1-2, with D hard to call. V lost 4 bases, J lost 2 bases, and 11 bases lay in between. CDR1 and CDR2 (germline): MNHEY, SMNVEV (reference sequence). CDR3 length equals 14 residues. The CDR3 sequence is CASSSPTSNYGYTF. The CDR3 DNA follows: TGTGCCAGCAGTTCCCCGACATCAAACTATGGCTACACCTTC.

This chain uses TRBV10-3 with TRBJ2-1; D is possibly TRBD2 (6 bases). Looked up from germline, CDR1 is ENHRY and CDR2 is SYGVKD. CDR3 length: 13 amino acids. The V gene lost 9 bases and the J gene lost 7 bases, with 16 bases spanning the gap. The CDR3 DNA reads TGTGCCATGCGGGGCCGGGGGTATAATGAGCAGTTCTTC. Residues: CAMRGRGYNEQFF.

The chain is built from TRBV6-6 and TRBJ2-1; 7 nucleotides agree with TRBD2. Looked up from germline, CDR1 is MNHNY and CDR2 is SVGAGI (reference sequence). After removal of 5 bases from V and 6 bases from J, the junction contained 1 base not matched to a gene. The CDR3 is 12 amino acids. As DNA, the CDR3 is TGTGCCAGCAGTCCGGGAGGCAATGAGCAGTTCTTC. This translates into CASSPGGNEQFF.

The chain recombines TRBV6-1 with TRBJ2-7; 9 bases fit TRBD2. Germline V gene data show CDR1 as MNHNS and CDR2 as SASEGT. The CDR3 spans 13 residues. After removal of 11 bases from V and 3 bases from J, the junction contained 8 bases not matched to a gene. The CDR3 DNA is TGTGCCTCAAAGGGACTAGCTGACTACGAGCAGTACTTC. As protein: CASKGLADYEQYF.

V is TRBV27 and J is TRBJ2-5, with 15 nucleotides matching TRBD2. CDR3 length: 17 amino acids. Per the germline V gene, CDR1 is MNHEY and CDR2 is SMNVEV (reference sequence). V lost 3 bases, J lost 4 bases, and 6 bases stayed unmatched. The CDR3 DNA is TGTGCCAGCAGTTTGGGACTAGCGGGAGGAGCTGGAGAGACCCAGTACTTC. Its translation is CASSLGLAGGAGETQYF.